The 25 T cell receptor beta chains in this list originate from one sample, sequenced in a study of beta chain features in type 1 diabetes. The sequenced template was cDNA made from the entire isolated RNA. Generated by immunoSEQ multiplex PCR, the TCRdb table keeps only in-frame clones and is missing some. The table includes over 100,000 clones, approximately 37% detected once. Source material: stem cell memory CD4+ T cells from blood. These receptor sequences come from a woman aged 18-35 years in good health.

This chain uses TRBV11-2 with TRBJ2-1; TRBD2 might be the D (5 bases). The germline CDR1 and CDR2 sequences are SGHAT and FQNNGV. This CDR3 region has 15 residues. Trimming took 1 base from V and 3 from J, leaving 10 bases between them. The CDR3 DNA is TGTGCCAGCAGCTTAGGCGGGTTGAGCTACAATGAGCAGTTCTTC. Translated: CASSLGGLSYNEQFF.

The chain recombines TRBV29-1 with TRBJ2-1; D perhaps matches TRBD1 (5 bases). The CDR3 spans 12 residues. Germline V gene lookup returns CDR1 SQVTM and CDR2 ANQGSEA. V lost 3 bases to trimming and J lost 6 bases, with 9 bases between them. This chain's CDR3 is CSVESRVNEQFF. The CDR3 bases are TGCAGCGTTGAGTCCAGGGTCAATGAGCAGTTCTTC.

This chain uses TRBV11-2 with TRBJ2-7, with D perhaps matching TRBD2 (6 bases). Per germline, CDR1 SGHAT and CDR2 FQNNGV. The CDR3 contains 17 residues. Trimming took off 2 bases at V and 1 base at J, with 18 bases between the two ends. The CDR3 region is CASSLRRGGVSSYEQYF. The CDR3 DNA follows: TGTGCCAGCAGCTTAAGGCGGGGCGGAGTCTCTTCCTACGAGCAGTACTTC. Drawing the rest from reference TRBV11-2 and TRBJ2-7, the complete variable domain is EAGVAQSPRYKIIEKRQSVAFWCNPISGHATLYWYQQILGQGPKLLIQFQNNGVVDDSQLPKDRFSAERLKGVDSTLKIQPAKLEDSAVYLCASSLRRGGVSSYEQYFGPGTRLTVT.

The chain carries TRBV5-4 and TRBJ1-3; D gene unclear. Per the germline V gene, CDR1 is SGHNT and CDR2 is YYREEE (reference sequence). The CDR3 is made up of 15 amino acids. V lost 4 bases, J lost 1 base, and 12 bases lay in between. In DNA form, the CDR3 reads TGTGCCAGCAGCGTTGCCGTGAGTTCTGGAAACACCATATATTTT. Translated: CASSVAVSSGNTIYF.

The chain joins TRBV4-2 to TRBJ2-7, with TRBD2 as a possible D gene (6 bases). The CDR3 runs 20 residues. V lost 1 base and J lost 0, with 25 bases in between. Per the germline V gene, CDR1 is LGHNA and CDR2 is YNFKEQ. CDR3 bases: TGTGCCAGCAGCCAAGTCATGCTGGGGCGGGACGGCTGGCCCTCCTACGAGCAGTACTTC. It specifies CASSQVMLGRDGWPSYEQYF.

This chain uses TRBV7-9 with TRBJ1-1; D unclear. Trimming took 2 bases from V and 7 from J, leaving 11 bases between them. The CDR3 is made up of 13 amino acids. Germline assignment: CDR1 SEHNR and CDR2 FQNEAQ (reference sequence). The chain's CDR3 is CASSLQQSFEAFF. CDR3 coding DNA: TGTGCCAGCAGCTTACAACAGAGCTTTGAAGCTTTCTTT.

This clone was counted between two and nine times. The chain joins TRBV30 to TRBJ2-3, with 9 positions matching TRBD2. The junction had 9 bases not matched to a gene; V was cut back by 7 bases and J by 7 bases. This CDR3 comprises 13 residues. From germline, CDR1 is GTSNPN and CDR2 SVGIG (reference sequence). In nucleotides, the CDR3 is TGTGCCTTTAGTAGCGGGAGTAGATATACGCAGTATTTT. Protein product: CAFSSGSRYTQYF. Supplemented by reference TRBV30 and TRBJ2-3, the full variable domain reads SQTIHQWPATLVQPVGSPLSLECTVEGTSNPNLYWYRQAAGRGLQLLFYSVGIGQISSEVPQNLSASRPQDRQFILSSKKLLLSDSGFYLCAFSSGSRYTQYFGPGTRLTVL.

The V gene is TRBV27, the J gene TRBJ2-7; 7 bases are a match to TRBD2. The CDR3 totals 17 residues. V lost 2 bases, J lost 2 bases, and 12 bases stayed unmatched. The germline V gene encodes CDR1 MNHEY and CDR2 SMNVEV (reference sequence). The CDR3 DNA sequence: TGTGCCAGCAGTTTAAACGGAGTGGGAGCGGGGCCCTACGAGCAGTACTTC. Protein: CASSLNGVGAGPYEQYF.

Only a few counts were recorded for this clone. This chain joins TRBV28 and TRBJ2-7; 11 nucleotides align to TRBD2. The germline CDR1 and CDR2 sequences are MDHEN and SYDVKM. The CDR3 spans 16 residues. V gave up 5 bases and J gave up 4 bases; unmatched junction bases: 10. CDR3 DNA: TGTGCCAGCAGTGCGGCTTGGCTAGCGGGAGGATACGAGCAGTACTTC. It specifies CASSAAWLAGGYEQYF.

The chain uses TRBV2 and TRBJ2-1; 9 positions agree with TRBD2. CDR3 length: 13 amino acids. Trimming cost V 6 bases and J 9 bases; bases outside gene matches: 6. CDR1 and CDR2 from the germline V gene are SNHLY and FYNNEI. CDR3 coding DNA: TGTGCCAGCAGCGCTAGCGGGGCGAGTGAGCAGTTCTTC. Protein: CASSASGASEQFF. Complete variable domain (other parts from reference TRBV2 and TRBJ2-1): EPEVTQTPSHQVTQMGQEVILRCVPISNHLYFYWYRQILGQKVEFLVSFYNNEISEKSEIFDDQFSVERPDGSNFTLKIRSTKLEDSAMYFCASSASGASEQFFGPGTRLTVL.

This clone was detected only once. The chain combines TRBV5-1 with TRBJ2-2; the match to TRBD1 covers 10 bases. V shed 4 bases, J shed 6 bases, and the junction held 6 bases outside the gene matches. The CDR3 consists of 15 residues. The germline V gene encodes CDR1 SGHRS and CDR2 YFSETQ. The CDR3 DNA reads as TGCGCCAGCAGCACCAGGGACAGGGGTGCCGGGGAGCTGTTTTTT. Encoded protein: CASSTRDRGAGELFF.

The V and J genes are TRBV7-3 and TRBJ2-3; the match to TRBD1 covers 7 bases. Unmatched junction bases numbered 11, after V lost 3 bases and J lost 5 bases. CDR1 is SGHTA, CDR2 FQGTGA, per germline. The CDR3 is 16 amino acids. The CDR3 bases are TGTGCCAGCAGCTTTTTTAATAGACAGGGTCAAGATACGCAGTATTTT. It encodes CASSFFNRQGQDTQYF.

This clone was counted only a few times. The CDR3 DNA is TGTGCCAGCAGCTTAGCAGCAGGGGCCCCCCGGCCCCAGCATTTT. It specifies CASSLAAGAPRPQHF. V gene TRBV7-9 combines with J gene TRBJ1-5, with D tentatively TRBD1 (6 bases). The germline V gene encodes CDR1 SEHNR and CDR2 FQNEAQ (reference sequence). The CDR3 is 15 amino acids. The V gene lost 0 bases and the J gene lost 9 bases, with 15 bases spanning the gap.

This clone appeared a few times. The chain carries TRBV13 and TRBJ2-3, with a weak D call TRBD2 (5 bases). Deletions cut 1 base from V and 6 bases from J, with 29 bases between. CDR3 length equals 20 residues. Germline loops: CDR1 PRHDT, CDR2 FYEKMQ (reference sequence). The CDR3 nucleotides read TGTGCCAGCAGCTTAGTCGATGTCTCTGTAGGGCGCCCTAGCATGGATACGCAGTATTTT. Its protein product is CASSLVDVSVGRPSMDTQYF. Full variable domain (rest looked up from reference TRBV13 and TRBJ2-3): AAGVIQSPRHLIKEKRETATLKCYPIPRHDTVYWYQQGPGQDPQFLISFYEKMQSDKGSIPDRFSAQQFSDYHSELNMSSLELGDSALYFCASSLVDVSVGRPSMDTQYFGPGTRLTVL.

The rearrangement joins TRBV27 to TRBJ2-7, with D perhaps TRBD1 (6 bases). V was trimmed by 4 bases and J by 0 bases, leaving 16 bases between them. CDR1 is MNHEY and CDR2 is SMNVEV in the germline V gene (reference sequence). The CDR3 loop spans 16 amino acids. The CDR3 loop reads CASSSWGPPSSYEQYF. The CDR3 DNA reads as TGTGCCAGCAGTTCCTGGGGGCCTCCGAGCTCCTACGAGCAGTACTTC.

The chain carries TRBV5-1 and TRBJ2-5; TRBD1 matches 7 bases. Per germline, CDR1 SGHRS and CDR2 YFSETQ. CDR3 length: 12 amino acids. Trimming took 4 bases from V and 11 from J; bases not matched to a gene: 8. The CDR3 DNA follows: TGCGCCAGCAGCCCAATCACAGGGGAGCAGTACTTC. Its protein product is CASSPITGEQYF.

The chain has TRBV5-4 and TRBJ1-2; no definite D call. The CDR3 runs to 12 residues. CDR1 is SGHNT and CDR2 is YYREEE in the germline V gene (reference sequence). The V end was cut by 2 bases, the J end by 7 bases, with 9 bases between. As DNA, the CDR3 is TGTGCCAGCAGCTTCTCGGGTGGTGGCTACACCTTC. Encoded protein: CASSFSGGGYTF.

This clone has only a few counts. The chain uses TRBV30 and TRBJ2-6; no firm D call. This CDR3 region has 15 residues. Germline CDR1 reads GTSNPN; CDR2 reads SVGIG (reference sequence). Trimming took 0 bases from V and 2 from J, leaving 8 bases between them. CDR3 loop: CAWSVPQAGANVLTF. DNA for the CDR3: TGTGCCTGGAGTGTACCGCAGGCTGGGGCCAACGTCCTGACTTTC.

CDR3 region: CAWSVGFLGGNQPQHF. The CDR3 nucleotides are TGTGCCTGGAGTGTGGGATTTCTCGGGGGCAATCAGCCCCAGCATTTT. The rearrangement joins TRBV30 to TRBJ1-5; D not resolved. Germline V gene lookup returns CDR1 GTSNPN and CDR2 SVGIG (reference sequence). This CDR3 spans 16 amino acids. Trimming took off 0 bases at V and 2 bases at J, with 14 bases between the two ends.

The genes are TRBV6-1 and TRBJ2-7; weak D call: TRBD1 (6 bases). Germline CDR1 is MNHNS and CDR2 is SASEGT. The CDR3 spans 12 residues. The V gene lost 6 bases and the J gene lost 2 bases, with 8 bases spanning the gap. The CDR3 region is CASRTGPYEQYF. In DNA form, the CDR3 reads TGTGCCAGCAGAACAGGGCCCTACGAGCAGTACTTC.

The chain is built from TRBV28 and TRBJ2-7; 12 bases line up with TRBD2. The CDR3 has 18 residues. Germline lookup yields CDR1 MDHEN and CDR2 SYDVKM. V lost 4 bases to trimming and J lost 2 bases; unmatched junction nucleotides: 12. Written as DNA, the CDR3 is TGTGCCAGCAGTTCGGGGACTAGCGGGCGAGCCTCCCCCTACGAGCAGTACTTC. It translates to CASSSGTSGRASPYEQYF.

The chain recombines TRBV6-5 with TRBJ2-1; 10 bases map to TRBD1. Trimming cost V 0 bases and J 15 bases; bases outside gene matches: 11. Germline V gene lookup returns CDR1 MNHEY and CDR2 SVGAGI. The CDR3 length is 15 residues. CDR3: CASSYSWDRDRGRFF. In nucleotides, the CDR3 is TGTGCCAGCAGTTACTCGTGGGACCGGGACAGGGGACGGTTCTTC.

This clone occurred a few times. V is TRBV7-9 and J is TRBJ1-2; 7 nucleotides match TRBD1. Germline CDR1 is SEHNR and CDR2 is FQNEAQ (reference sequence). The trim removed 5 bases at V and 0 bases at J, leaving 6 bases unmatched. The CDR3 has 15 residues. The CDR3, as DNA: TGTGCCAGCAGCCACCGGGACAGCCCTAACTATGGCTACACCTTC. It yields the protein CASSHRDSPNYGYTF.

This clone was recorded a few times. V usage is TRBV2 and J usage is TRBJ2-1; D might be TRBD2 (6 bases). Germline values: CDR1 SNHLY, CDR2 FYNNEI. The CDR3 is 14 residues long. Trimming took 2 bases from V and 9 from J, leaving 14 bases between them. The CDR3 DNA is TGTGCCAGCAGTGAACGGGGGTTAAGTGGTGAGCAGTTCTTC. Its protein is CASSERGLSGEQFF.

This clone has just a few counts. V usage is TRBV28 and J usage is TRBJ2-7; TRBD2 aligns across 8 bases. This CDR3 region has 13 residues. CDR1 and CDR2 (germline): MDHEN, SYDVKM. V trimming: 5 bases; J trimming: 9 bases; junction bases outside the gene matches: 9. CDR3 residues: CASSVGGRMSQYF. The CDR3 DNA follows: TGTGCCAGCAGTGTAGGCGGGAGGATGTCGCAGTACTTC.